This record concerns one T cell receptor beta chain sequence. The data were taken from a study of T cell changes during pregnancy in multiple sclerosis. Using immunoSEQ multiplex PCR, the repertoire was profiled, and TCRdb retains in-frame clones only, with some absent. The data hold about 43,000 clones, with approximately 91% observed a single time. The germline V gene encodes CDR1 SGHVS and CDR2 FNYEAQ. J lost 0 bases, V lost 4 bases, and 6 bases had no gene match. The CDR3 sequence is 17 residues long. The sequence came from a female donor with multiple sclerosis, enrolled in a pregnancy study. The sequencing sample was made of PBMCs (not recorded whether the cells were cultured). This chain joins TRBV7-6 and TRBJ2-6; 7 positions agree with TRBD1. CDR3 sequence reads: CASSWRQGYSGANVLTF. The CDR3 region has the DNA TGTGCCAGCAGCTGGAGACAGGGCTACTCTGGGGCCAACGTCCTGACTTTC.